These 23 T cell receptor beta chains were all obtained from the same sample, sequenced in a study of lymphopenia after photon versus proton radiotherapy. Measured with immunoSEQ multiplex PCR; TCRdb has only the in-frame clones, and not every one. The table records tens of thousands of clones, approximately 84% of them present only once. The material was peripheral blood, obtained from a patient treated with proton-based radiotherapy. These receptor sequences come from a man between 60 and 75 years old with pancreatic cancer.

The chain employs TRBV6-5 and TRBJ1-1, with 9 bases fitting TRBD1. The J segment lost 2 bases and the V segment lost 0 bases, leaving 4 bases of the junction unmatched. Looked up from germline, CDR1 is MNHEY and CDR2 is SVGAGI. The CDR3 has 16 amino acids. The CDR3 loop reads CASSYSFTGGNTEAFF. For the CDR3, the DNA is TGTGCCAGCAGTTACTCGTTTACAGGGGGCAACACTGAAGCTTTCTTT.

Here the CDR3 DNA reads TGTGCCAGCAGCTTAGGGTTTCGTGGGGCCAACGTCCTGACTTTC. Its protein product is CASSLGFRGANVLTF. The V call is TRBV7-2, the J call TRBJ2-6; D is ambiguous. V lost 1 base and J lost 3, with 7 bases in between. The CDR3 spans 15 residues. Germline V lookup: CDR1 SGHTA, CDR2 FQGNSA.

The CDR3 region is CASTGPYYGYTF. CDR3 DNA: TGTGCCAGCACCGGACCTTACTATGGCTACACCTTC. The J gene is TRBJ1-2, the V gene TRBV28; D is uncertain. Germline V gene sequence: CDR1 MDHEN, CDR2 SYDVKM. V was shortened by 7 bases and J by 3 bases, with 9 bases between the two germline ends. This CDR3 comprises 12 residues.

The chain employs TRBV7-2 and TRBJ2-5; 11 bases line up with TRBD2. After removal of 5 bases from V and 3 bases from J, the junction contained 2 bases not matched to a gene. Looked up from germline, CDR1 is SGHTA and CDR2 is FQGNSA. The CDR3 contains 14 residues. CDR3 sequence: CASSPGLAEETQYF. The CDR3 nucleotides read TGTGCCAGCAGCCCGGGACTAGCGGAAGAGACCCAGTACTTC.

The J gene is TRBJ2-1, the V gene TRBV7-9; D is perhaps TRBD2 (6 bases). Germline CDR1 reads SEHNR; CDR2 reads FQNEAQ (reference sequence). The length of the CDR3 is 17 residues. Trimming stripped 1 base from V and 6 bases from J, with 19 bases between. CDR3 loop: CASSLVGGGGLINEQFF. DNA of the CDR3: TGTGCCAGCAGCTTAGTGGGGGGTGGAGGACTTATCAATGAGCAGTTCTTC.

The CDR3 bases are TGCGCCAGCAGCCAAGAATTCGCGGGCAGGGGCGGCTATGGCTACACCTTC. This sequence encodes CASSQEFAGRGGYGYTF. V gene TRBV4-3 combines with J gene TRBJ1-2, with D perhaps TRBD1 (6 bases). V dropped 0 bases and J dropped 4 bases, with 18 bases sitting between them. The CDR3 contains 17 residues. The germline V gene has CDR1 LGHNA and CDR2 YSLEER.

The chain recombines TRBV6-6 with TRBJ2-7; D may correspond to TRBD1 or TRBD2 (5 bases each). Germline assignment: CDR1 MNHNY and CDR2 SVGAGI (reference sequence). Deletions cut 9 bases from V and 2 bases from J, with 20 bases between. This CDR3 has 15 residues. The CDR3 loop is CASGDRYKGTYEQYF. In DNA form, the CDR3 reads TGTGCCAGTGGGGACCGCTATAAGGGGACCTACGAGCAGTACTTC.

In nucleotides, the CDR3 is TGTGCCAGCAGTTTTCTGATCTCCCCCGCTGCGCAAGAGACCCAGTACTTC. Its protein product is CASSFLISPAAQETQYF. The chain employs TRBV28 and TRBJ2-5; D unresolved. The CDR3 runs 17 residues. Trimming took off 3 bases at V and 2 bases at J, with 19 bases between the two ends. The V gene's germline CDR1 is MDHEN and CDR2 SYDVKM.

Remarks on this clone: This is likely a read error, given that the CDR3 carries no conserved phenylalanine or tryptophan at its end. No DNA is shown, since the ends of the CDR3 on it are uncertain; the CDR3 is the one TCRdb lists. J is TRBJ1-1 and V is TRBV5-1; the table gives TRBD1 as D, unverified against the DNA. The CDR3 is made up of 13 amino acids, end residues included. Germline CDR1 reads SGHRS; CDR2 reads YFSETQ. The CDR3 loop is CASSSTGTGARSV.

The chain carries TRBV29-1 and TRBJ2-4, with TRBD1 as a possible D gene (6 bases). This CDR3 is built from 13 residues. Trimming removed 7 bases at V and 0 bases at J, with 10 bases between. CDR1 and CDR2 (germline): SQVTM, ANQGSEA. DNA for the CDR3: TGCAGCGCCAAACAGGGAGCCAAAAACATTCAGTACTTC. It encodes CSAKQGAKNIQYF.

A few counts support this clone. The gene calls are TRBV5-1 and TRBJ2-3, with D perhaps matching TRBD1 or TRBD2 (5 bases each). CDR3 length equals 13 residues. V dropped 5 bases and J dropped 5 bases, with 12 bases sitting between them. The germline gives CDR1 SGHRS, CDR2 YFSETQ. The CDR3 loop reads CASSMMGVDTQYF. The CDR3 DNA reads as TGCGCCAGCAGTATGATGGGGGTAGATACGCAGTATTTT.

This clone was observed a few times. The CDR3 protein is CASSTKGASEAFF. DNA for the CDR3: TGTGCCAGCAGTACCAAGGGGGCAAGTGAAGCTTTCTTT. The chain has TRBV28 and TRBJ1-1, with 7 bases lining up with TRBD1. The CDR3 spans 13 residues. Germline CDR1 MDHEN, CDR2 SYDVKM. V was pared by 5 bases and J by 7 bases, with 7 bases of the junction left unmatched.

V usage is TRBV7-9 and J usage is TRBJ2-1, with D perhaps TRBD2 (5 bases). Per the germline V gene, CDR1 is SEHNR and CDR2 is FQNEAQ (reference sequence). This CDR3 has 13 residues. V dropped 5 bases and J dropped 7 bases, with 12 bases sitting between them. The CDR3 reads CASSLREHNEQFF. The CDR3, as DNA: TGTGCCAGCAGCCTCCGGGAACATAATGAGCAGTTCTTC.

For the CDR3, the DNA is TGTGCCTGGACGGGGCCTGGGGCCAACGTCCTGACTTTC. Protein: CAWTGPGANVLTF. V is TRBV30 and J is TRBJ2-6; D is tentatively TRBD1 or TRBD2 (5 bases each). The germline gives CDR1 GTSNPN, CDR2 SVGIG (reference sequence). This CDR3 spans 13 amino acids. With 4 bases removed from V and 2 bases from J, the gap between germline ends came to 6 bases.

This sequence joins TRBV11-2 and TRBJ1-1; D is possibly TRBD1 (6 bases). The CDR3 is made up of 15 amino acids. Trimming took 1 base from V and 4 from J, leaving 13 bases between them. The germline CDR1 and CDR2 sequences are SGHAT and FQNNGV. The CDR3 bases are TGTGCCAGCAGCTTAGTCCGGGGGCTTGGCACTGAAGCTTTCTTT. Residues: CASSLVRGLGTEAFF.

The rearrangement uses TRBV14 and TRBJ2-5; 7 bases line up with TRBD2. Germline CDR1 SGHDN, CDR2 FVKESK. This CDR3 has 15 residues. The V and J ends lost 0 bases and 3 bases, in that order; junction bases with no gene match: 4. CDR3 amino acids: CASSQDLAVKETQYF. The CDR3 bases are TGTGCCAGCAGCCAAGATCTAGCGGTAAAAGAGACCCAGTACTTC.

The chain recombines TRBV6-5 with TRBJ2-1; D gene uncertain. With 7 bases removed from V and 6 bases from J, the gap between germline ends came to 16 bases. The CDR3 covers 14 residues. The germline CDR1 and CDR2 sequences are MNHEY and SVGAGI. CDR3 sequence: CASKGLSSGNEQFF. As DNA, the CDR3 is TGTGCCAGCAAGGGCCTATCCTCCGGCAATGAGCAGTTCTTC.

In this sample, this clone turned up once. The chain couples TRBV28 to TRBJ2-7; TRBD1 matches at 11 bases. This CDR3 is 14 amino acids long. CDR1 is MDHEN and CDR2 is SYDVKM in the germline V gene. The ends lost 6 bases at V and 2 bases at J; junction bases unmatched: 3. CDR3 sequence: CASRRGQGAYEQYF. In DNA, the CDR3 is TGTGCCAGCAGACGGGGACAGGGGGCCTACGAGCAGTACTTC.

CDR3 DNA: TGTGCCACCAGCAGCCGGACAGCAAACAACTACAATGAGCAGTTCTTC. Translated: CATSSRTANNYNEQFF. The chain recombines TRBV15 with TRBJ2-1, with D maybe TRBD1 (6 bases). In germline, CDR1 is LNHNV, CDR2 YYDKDF (reference sequence). V shed 3 bases and J shed 3 bases, with 15 bases lying between them. This CDR3 is 16 amino acids long.

Turning to this clone: No conserved phenylalanine or tryptophan is present at the end of the CDR3, so a read error is the likely explanation. The chain couples TRBV5-6 to TRBJ2-7, with 11 bases lining up with TRBD2. CDR3 length equals 14 residues. V dropped 2 bases and J dropped 6; count of bases not matched to a gene: 4. CDR1 is SGHDT and CDR2 is YYEEEE in the germline V gene. CDR3 loop: CASSLLAGVAEQYL. The CDR3 nucleotides read TGTGCCAGCAGCTTACTAGCGGGAGTAGCCGAGCAGTACCTC.

The chain has TRBV5-1 and TRBJ2-3; D is possibly TRBD2 (6 bases). The CDR3 loop spans 15 amino acids. Germline CDR1 SGHRS, CDR2 YFSETQ. The germline V and J ends were trimmed by 6 bases and 2 bases, with 16 bases remaining between them. The CDR3 bases are TGCGCCAGCACCGTCGGGGGTGCCAACACAGATACGCAGTATTTT. Translation gives CASTVGGANTDTQYF.

This chain connects TRBV7-6 to TRBJ2-7; TRBD1 matches 8 bases. This CDR3 contains 15 residues. Trimming removed 4 bases from V and 2 bases from J; junction bases left unmatched: 7. The germline V gene encodes CDR1 SGHVS and CDR2 FNYEAQ. The CDR3 spells CASSSDRGSTYEQYF. The CDR3, as DNA: TGTGCCAGCAGCTCAGACAGGGGTTCGACCTACGAGCAGTACTTC.

This clone is a singleton in its sample. The rearrangement links TRBV28 to TRBJ2-7; D not resolved. CDR1 and CDR2 (germline): MDHEN, SYDVKM. V shed 5 bases and J shed 0 bases, with 11 bases lying between them. The CDR3 runs to 14 residues. This CDR3 is CASSDQDHSYEQYF. The CDR3 DNA follows: TGTGCCAGCAGTGATCAGGACCACTCCTACGAGCAGTACTTC.